Sequencing of this T cell receptor (beta chain) was carried out in a study of CD8 T cells in ankylosing spondylitis (dated by TCRdb to about 2017). The study in broad terms: The study set out to find disease-linked TCR variants by profiling T cell receptor beta repertoires in ankylosing spondylitis patients and healthy donors. The whole study cohort included 108 healthy donors and 25 or so ankylosing spondylitis patients. Samples of peripheral blood were taken, and for ankylosing spondylitis patients, synovial fluid was collected as well. Here is what the overall study found, with its caveats: Significant enrichment of the disease-linked clones was reported in matched synovial fluid samples from ankylosing spondylitis patients. A TCR beta motif made up of several highly homologous amino acid variants appeared to be characteristic of blood from ankylosing spondylitis patients. The disease-linked clones showed a CD8+ phenotype and occurred at relatively low frequencies in peripheral blood. Some of the motif variants had been reported before in the synovial fluid and blood of reactive arthritis patients, a finding that suggests common disease-initiation mechanisms.

CDR3 length: 12 amino acids, cysteine to phenylalanine. The only DNA kept is the CDR3, 36 bases in frame from the first base. The junction carries 9 bases between V and J, which are trimmed by 3 bases and 7 bases respectively. CDR1 and CDR2, per the germline V gene (reference sequence), are SGHKS and YYEKEE. In this sample, this clonotype turned up a few times. Its specific antigen is unknown. Base qualities are not provided; no much larger clone lies one nucleotide away. Sequenced using an Illumina MiSeq. TCR beta libraries were prepared by quantitative 5'-RACE with molecular barcodes. The study's own analysis went as follows. To identify disease-linked TCR variants, a new computational method was used, one built on a probabilistic model of VDJ rearrangement. TCRdb reprocessed the public reads (quality trimming at Q25 with fastp, clone calling with MiXCR) and kept in-frame beta chains. Under each unique CDR3 protein, matching rows form one entry showing the most common genes and DNA. TCRdb, not the authors, supplied the V and J calls. Across this sample there are over 25,000 distinct CDR3 sequences, with over 7% seen only once. Nearly 30% of the sample goes to the ten largest clones.

This receptor was identified in a male donor with ankylosing spondylitis or in good health (not recorded which). This chain joins TRBV5-5 to TRBJ2-3; D gene: possibly TRBD1, on 5 matching bases. Specimen: blood. The DNA reads TGTGCCAGCAGCTCACGGACAAATACGCAGTATTTT. Its amino acids are CASSSRTNTQYF.